A selection of T cell receptor beta chains follows, all from one sample in a study of PD-1 blockade in classical Hodgkin lymphoma. Profiling relied on immunoSEQ multiplex PCR, and the TCRdb table lists in-frame clones only, not all of them. The table records over 9,500 clones, roughly 85% of them present only once. This specimen was peripheral blood mononuclear cells (PBMCs), taken before the fourth cycle of nivolumab. These receptor sequences come from a human donor with classical Hodgkin lymphoma. The CDR3 runs from the conserved cysteine through the conserved F or W. Fields, in order: D gene, clone size, V gene, J gene, CDR3 DNA, CDR3 protein. The D gene is left open where the match is weak. Expanded clones are given a class, and other clones once, few, many or no size at all.

d_gene: .; abundance: .; v_gene: TRBV10-3; j_gene: TRBJ2-1; CDR3nt: TGTGCCATCTCTCTCGAAGGCTACAATGAGCAGTTCTTC; CDR3aa: CAISLEGYNEQFF
d_gene: TRBD1; abundance: few; v_gene: TRBV7-3; j_gene: TRBJ2-3; CDR3nt: TGTGCCAGCAGCCATACAGGGGGGTCAGATACGCAGTATTTT; CDR3aa: CASSHTGGSDTQYF
d_gene: .; abundance: .; v_gene: TRBV5-1; j_gene: TRBJ2-3; CDR3nt: TGCGCCAGCAGCTTGGCCTCGGACAGGGAGGGGATTAGCACAGATACGCAGTATTTT; CDR3aa: CASSLASDREGISTDTQYF
d_gene: .; abundance: .; v_gene: TRBV6-6; j_gene: TRBJ2-7; CDR3nt: TGTGCCAGCAGTTACCGGTCTAGCCGCGACGAGCAGTACTTC; CDR3aa: CASSYRSSRDEQYF
d_gene: TRBD2; abundance: .; v_gene: TRBV9; j_gene: TRBJ2-1; CDR3nt: TGTGCCAGCAGCGGTAGCGGGAGGGGCCACAATGAGCAGTTCTTC; CDR3aa: CASSGSGRGHNEQFF
d_gene: .; abundance: .; v_gene: TRBV28; j_gene: TRBJ2-1; CDR3nt: TGTGCCAGCAGGGGGGGGGCGAGCTCCTACAATGAGCAGTTCTTC; CDR3aa: CASRGGASSYNEQFF
d_gene: .; abundance: .; v_gene: TRBV25-1; j_gene: TRBJ1-1; CDR3nt: TGTGCCAGCAGTGAATACGGACCTAAGAACACTGAAGCTTTCTTT; CDR3aa: CASSEYGPKNTEAFF
d_gene: .; abundance: .; v_gene: TRBV19; j_gene: TRBJ1-2; CDR3nt: TGTGCCAGTAGCTTGGACGGAGACTATGGCTACACCTTC; CDR3aa: CASSLDGDYGYTF
d_gene: .; abundance: .; v_gene: TRBV27; j_gene: TRBJ1-4; CDR3nt: TGTGCCAGCAGTCCTTGGGACCTGCCGGAAAAACTGTTTTTT; CDR3aa: CASSPWDLPEKLFF
d_gene: .; abundance: .; v_gene: TRBV5-4; j_gene: TRBJ2-5; CDR3nt: TGTGCCAGCAGCCCTTTGAGGGGCGGACTGCCGGAGACCCAGTACTTC; CDR3aa: CASSPLRGGLPETQYF
d_gene: .; abundance: once; v_gene: TRBV27; j_gene: TRBJ2-7; CDR3nt: TGTGCCAGCAGTCGCCTGATCCACTCCTACGAGCAGTACTTC; CDR3aa: CASSRLIHSYEQYF
d_gene: TRBD1; abundance: once; v_gene: TRBV5-1; j_gene: TRBJ1-1; CDR3nt: TGCGCCAGCAGCCCCGGACAGGGGGCATTCGTGAACACTGAAGCTTTCTTT; CDR3aa: CASSPGQGAFVNTEAFF
d_gene: .; abundance: .; v_gene: TRBV29-1; j_gene: TRBJ2-2; CDR3nt: TGCAGCGTTGAAGACCTCGCGGGACACACCGGGGAGCTGTTTTTT; CDR3aa: CSVEDLAGHTGELFF
d_gene: .; abundance: .; v_gene: TRBV27; j_gene: TRBJ1-1; CDR3nt: TGTGCCAGCGGATCGGTGGGGGGGGGCAGAGTGACTGAAGCTTTCTTT; CDR3aa: CASGSVGGGRVTEAFF
d_gene: TRBD1; abundance: few; v_gene: TRBV7-3; j_gene: TRBJ2-2; CDR3nt: TGTGCCAGCAGCTTGGGGACAGCAAACACCGGGGAGCTGTTTTTT; CDR3aa: CASSLGTANTGELFF
d_gene: TRBD2; abundance: .; v_gene: TRBV5-1; j_gene: TRBJ2-5; CDR3nt: TGCGCCAGCAGCTTGCAGAAGCGGGGGATCCAAGAGACCCAGTACTTC; CDR3aa: CASSLQKRGIQETQYF
d_gene: TRBD2; abundance: .; v_gene: TRBV5-1; j_gene: TRBJ2-7; CDR3nt: TGCGCCAGCAGCTTGTATTCCAGGGAGGGATACATCGTTTACGAGCAGTACTTC; CDR3aa: CASSLYSREGYIVYEQYF
d_gene: .; abundance: .; v_gene: TRBV6-6; j_gene: TRBJ2-5; CDR3nt: TGTGCCAGCAGTTACTCCGGCACTTCGCCCCAAGAGACCCAGTACTTC; CDR3aa: CASSYSGTSPQETQYF
d_gene: .; abundance: .; v_gene: TRBV19; j_gene: TRBJ1-2; CDR3nt: TGTGCCAGTAGTAGAGAGGCCTCTGCGAGCGGCTACACCTTC; CDR3aa: CASSREASASGYTF
d_gene: .; abundance: .; v_gene: TRBV2; j_gene: TRBJ2-5; CDR3nt: TGTGCCATCATAACGGACTCCGGATCCCAGTACTTC; CDR3aa: CAIITDSGSQYF
d_gene: .; abundance: .; v_gene: TRBV5-1; j_gene: TRBJ1-2; CDR3nt: TGCGCCAGCAGCTTCCCAGGGTCCTATGGCTACACCTTC; CDR3aa: CASSFPGSYGYTF
d_gene: .; abundance: .; v_gene: TRBV19; j_gene: TRBJ2-1; CDR3nt: TGTGCCAGTAGTATACAGGTCAATGAGGTCTGGGGGCAGTTCTTC; CDR3aa: CASSIQVNEVWGQFF
d_gene: .; abundance: .; v_gene: TRBV7-6; j_gene: TRBJ1-4; CDR3nt: TGTGCCAGCAGCCTCGGGGGGATCGGTGAAAAACTGTTTTTT; CDR3aa: CASSLGGIGEKLFF
d_gene: .; abundance: .; v_gene: TRBV5-1; j_gene: TRBJ2-2; CDR3nt: TGCGCCAGCAGCTTGGGGACAGCAGGTGGGGAGCTGTTTTTT; CDR3aa: CASSLGTAGGELFF
d_gene: .; abundance: few; v_gene: TRBV27; j_gene: TRBJ1-1; CDR3nt: TGTGCCAGCAAAACAGGACTTGAAGCTTTCTTT; CDR3aa: CASKTGLEAFF
d_gene: .; abundance: .; v_gene: TRBV11-3; j_gene: TRBJ2-2; CDR3nt: TGTGCCAGCAGCTTAAGATTTGGGGACACCGGGGAGCTGTTTTTT; CDR3aa: CASSLRFGDTGELFF
d_gene: TRBD1; abundance: once; v_gene: TRBV9; j_gene: TRBJ1-3; CDR3nt: TGTGCCAGCAGCGCAGGGGGGCTCACAAACACCATATATTTT; CDR3aa: CASSAGGLTNTIYF
d_gene: .; abundance: .; v_gene: TRBV5-6; j_gene: TRBJ1-2; CDR3nt: TGTGCCAGCAGCGCTTACGGGGGCTATGGCTACACCTTC; CDR3aa: CASSAYGGYGYTF
d_gene: .; abundance: once; v_gene: TRBV6-6; j_gene: TRBJ2-2; CDR3nt: TGTGCCAGCAGTAACCGCGGGGAAACCGGGGAGCTGTTTTTT; CDR3aa: CASSNRGETGELFF
d_gene: TRBD1; abundance: .; v_gene: TRBV2; j_gene: TRBJ2-7; CDR3nt: TGTGCCAGCAGGGACAGGGAGGCCTACGAGCAGTACTTC; CDR3aa: CASRDREAYEQYF
d_gene: TRBD1; abundance: .; v_gene: TRBV18; j_gene: TRBJ1-1; CDR3nt: TGTGCCAGCTCACCTATAGGGACAGGGGGCACTGAAGCTTTCTTT; CDR3aa: CASSPIGTGGTEAFF
d_gene: .; abundance: .; v_gene: TRBV18; j_gene: TRBJ1-3; CDR3nt: TGTGCCAGCTCACCACATTTAGACGGCCCCTCTGGAAACACCATATATTTT; CDR3aa: CASSPHLDGPSGNTIYF